Each of the 21 T cell receptor beta chains below was sequenced from the same sample in a study of regulatory T cells in long-lasting Graves disease. Specified time point: newly diagnosed GD, antithyroid drugs for less than 3 months. After RNA was extracted from PBMCs, the TCR library was made from it. Arm-PCR of CDR3 regions with iRepertoire HTBI primers generated TCR beta libraries. TCRdb re-analysed the multiplex PCR reads in MiXCR, keeping a single row per CDR3 protein. The sample includes about 430,000 distinct CDR3 sequences, over 14% seen only once; the top ten take about 7.8%. This sample was also put to use in a study of T cells in Graves' hyperthyroidism and ophthalmopathy.

The sequenced sample was peripheral blood mononuclear cells (PBMCs), obtained at new diagnosis, from a patient treated with antithyroid drugs. The source is a woman in her thirties or forties with Graves disease.

This clonotype appeared many times. V is TRBV10-3 and J is TRBJ2-3; D is ambiguous. V lost 5 bases and J 7 bases, leaving 13 bases between the germline ends. This CDR3 is 13 amino acids long. Germline V lookup: CDR1 ENHRY, CDR2 SYGVKD. CDR3 sequence reads: CAISQADTNTQYF. CDR3 nucleotide sequence: TGTGCCATCAGTCAGGCAGACACGAATACGCAGTATTTT.

This clonotype was counted ten times or more. This sequence joins TRBV7-8 and TRBJ2-7; 7 bases align to TRBD1. The CDR3 is made up of 14 amino acids. V lost 0 bases to trimming and J lost 6 bases; unmatched junction nucleotides: 5. Germline V gene lookup returns CDR1 SGHVS and CDR2 FQNEAQ. This chain's CDR3 is CASSLAGNRGEQYF. The CDR3 bases are TGTGCCAGCAGCTTAGCTGGGAACAGGGGCGAGCAGTACTTC.

This clonotype was seen many times. The genes are TRBV18 and TRBJ2-2, with TRBD1 matching 8 bases. CDR1 is KGHSH, CDR2 LQKENI, per germline. The CDR3 is 17 residues long. After removal of 2 bases from V and 0 bases from J, the junction contained 5 bases not matched to a gene. The CDR3 bases are TGTGCCAGCTCACCAAGCGGACAGGGCGCGAACACCGGGGAGCTGTTTTTT. This codes for CASSPSGQGANTGELFF. Using reference TRBV18 and TRBJ2-2 for the parts outside the CDR3, the full variable domain is NAGVMQNPRHLVRRRGQEARLRCSPMKGHSHVYWYRQLPEEGLKFMVYLQKENIIDESGMPKERFSAEFPKEGPSILRIQQVVRGDSAAYFCASSPSGQGANTGELFFGEGSRLTVL.

This clonotype was counted at least ten times. V usage is TRBV27 and J usage is TRBJ2-2; 11 bases agree with TRBD2. Trimming removed 5 bases from V and 3 bases from J; junction bases left unmatched: 8. This CDR3 spans 17 amino acids. The germline V gene has CDR1 MNHEY and CDR2 SMNVEV (reference sequence). The CDR3 nucleotides are TGTGCCAGCAGTCCTTCTCGACTAGCGGGGCACACCGGGGAGCTGTTTTTT. Its translation: CASSPSRLAGHTGELFF.

In this sample, this clonotype turned up a few times. V usage is TRBV4-2 and J usage is TRBJ2-3, with TRBD2 matching 11 bases. Unmatched junction bases numbered 4, after V lost 4 bases and J lost 4 bases. There are 15 residues in the CDR3. Germline V gene sequence: CDR1 LGHNA, CDR2 YNFKEQ. CDR3 amino acids: CASSPEGLAADTQYF. In DNA form, the CDR3 reads TGTGCCAGCAGCCCTGAGGGACTAGCGGCAGATACGCAGTATTTT.

The chain recombines TRBV12-5 with TRBJ2-7; tentative D call: TRBD2 (7 bases). Germline V gene sequence: CDR1 LGHNT, CDR2 FRNRAP. The CDR3 contains 15 residues. The V gene lost 8 bases and the J gene lost 2 bases, with 19 bases spanning the gap. The CDR3 DNA follows: TGTGCTAGTAGTCCGGGGGGCCTCGAGACCTACGAGCAGTACTTC. Translating it yields CASSPGGLETYEQYF.

Many counts were recorded for this clonotype. V is TRBV11-3 and J is TRBJ2-5; D is ambiguous. The CDR3 is 13 residues long. The germline V and J ends were trimmed by 2 bases and 6 bases, with 10 bases remaining between them. The germline CDR1 and CDR2 sequences are SGHNT and YENEEA. DNA for the CDR3: TGTGCCAGCAGCTTATATCCGCGGCAGACCCAGTACTTC. Protein product: CASSLYPRQTQYF.

This clonotype appeared many times. The V call is TRBV6-2 or TRBV6-3, the J call TRBJ1-2; 9 nucleotides agree with TRBD1. The V and J ends lost 4 bases and 6 bases, in that order; junction bases with no gene match: 6. CDR1 is MNHEY and CDR2 is SVGEGT in the germline V gene. There are 14 residues in the CDR3. CDR3 coding DNA: TGTGCCAGCAGTTGGCGACAGGGGGAGGATGGCTACACCTTC. Its protein product is CASSWRQGEDGYTF.

The genes are TRBV14 and TRBJ2-3; D is unclear. CDR1 SGHDN and CDR2 FVKESK come from the germline V gene. The CDR3 loop spans 12 amino acids. V lost 4 bases and J lost 4, with 6 bases in between. The CDR3 spells CASSPFSDTQYF. CDR3 DNA: TGTGCCAGCAGCCCGTTTTCAGATACGCAGTATTTT. Looking up the rest from reference TRBV14 and TRBJ2-3 gives the full variable domain: EAGVTQFPSHSVIEKGQTVTLRCDPISGHDNLYWYRRVMGKEIKFLLHFVKESKQDESGMPNNRFLAERTGGTYSTLKVQPAELEDSGVYFCASSPFSDTQYFGPGTRLTVL.

This clonotype was observed at least ten times. This rearrangement joins TRBV6-5 to TRBJ2-7; 8 bases match TRBD2. Germline assignment: CDR1 MNHEY and CDR2 SVGAGI. The V segment lost 0 bases and the J segment 0 bases; nucleotides outside the gene matches: 7. The CDR3 totals 17 residues. The CDR3 sequence: CASSYSSGGEFSYEQYF. The CDR3 DNA sequence: TGTGCCAGCAGTTACTCTTCGGGAGGGGAGTTCTCCTACGAGCAGTACTTC.

The chain links TRBV28 to TRBJ2-7; TRBD2 matches 7 bases. The V and J ends lost 2 bases and 7 bases, in that order; junction bases with no gene match: 5. CDR3 size: 13 residues. Germline CDR1 and CDR2: MDHEN and SYDVKM. The DNA for the CDR3 is TGTGCCAGCAGTTTACCACTGGGAGGGGAGCAGTACTTC. This gives the protein CASSLPLGGEQYF.

This clonotype occurred many times. V gene TRBV10-3 combines with J gene TRBJ2-1; D unresolved. The CDR3 sequence is 12 residues long. CDR1 and CDR2 (germline): ENHRY, SYGVKD. The ends were cut back, 10 bases at V and 2 bases at J, with 9 bases in the middle. CDR3 DNA sequence: TGTGCCAGTTGTGACGCCTACAATGAGCAGTTCTTC. This sequence encodes CASCDAYNEQFF.

This clonotype was detected many times. The chain uses TRBV12-3 or TRBV12-4 and TRBJ2-5; 9 bases fit TRBD1. The CDR3 covers 17 residues. Losses at the gene ends were 5 bases for V and 5 bases for J; bases not matched to a gene: 15. CDR3 amino acids: CASSPVGDRVGGETQYF. Here the CDR3 DNA reads TGTGCCAGCAGTCCTGTGGGGGACAGGGTTGGGGGGGAGACCCAGTACTTC.

CDR3 protein: CASSLLLAGALSTDTQYF. CDR3 DNA: TGTGCCAGCAGCTTATTACTAGCGGGAGCTCTTTCCACAGATACGCAGTATTTT. V gene TRBV7-9 combines with J gene TRBJ2-3, with 11 positions matching TRBD2. Germline V gene lookup returns CDR1 SEHNR and CDR2 FQNEAQ (reference sequence). The CDR3 loop spans 18 amino acids. Trimming took 2 bases from V and 2 from J; bases not matched to a gene: 9.

This chain connects TRBV5-1 to TRBJ1-3; unclear D gene. Trimming cost V 0 bases and J 0 bases, with 13 bases left between them. The CDR3 loop spans 17 amino acids. Germline loops: CDR1 SGHRS, CDR2 YFSETQ. DNA for the CDR3: TGCGCCAGCAGCTTGGGGGGTTCCCTGGGCTCTGGAAACACCATATATTTT. This translates into CASSLGGSLGSGNTIYF. Drawing the rest from reference TRBV5-1 and TRBJ1-3, the complete variable domain is KAGVTQTPRYLIKTRGQQVTLSCSPISGHRSVSWYQQTPGQGLQFLFEYFSETQRNKGNFPGRFSGRQFSNSRSEMNVSTLELGDSALYLCASSLGGSLGSGNTIYFGEGSWLTVV.

This clonotype was seen repeatedly, ten times or more. The V gene is TRBV6-5, the J gene TRBJ1-5; D is unresolved. This CDR3 is 13 amino acids long. Germline V gene sequence: CDR1 MNHEY, CDR2 SVGAGI. V gave up 2 bases and J gave up 0 bases, with 2 bases separating them. CDR3 DNA sequence: TGTGCCAGCAGTTACGGTAGCAATCAGCCCCAGCATTTT. Translating gives CASSYGSNQPQHF.

About this clonotype: Relative to the germline gene, one junction end is altered; a read error may explain this. This chain links TRBV14 with TRBJ2-3, with 8 bases fitting TRBD1. The CDR3 contains 16 residues. Germline V lookup: CDR1 SGHDN, CDR2 FVKESK. CDR3 sequence reads: CASNQEDRVSTDTQYF. In DNA form, the CDR3 reads TGTGCCAGCAACCAAGAGGACAGGGTTAGTACAGATACGCAGTATTTT.

This clonotype came up many times. V and J are TRBV19 and TRBJ2-7; D remains unclear. Looked up from germline, CDR1 is LNHDA and CDR2 is SQIVND (reference sequence). This CDR3 spans 12 amino acids. V lost 6 bases and J lost 3, with 9 bases in between. The CDR3 reads CASRRSNYEQYF. The CDR3 coding sequence is TGTGCCAGTAGAAGAAGTAACTACGAGCAGTACTTC.

This rearrangement joins TRBV4-3 to TRBJ2-1, with 10 positions matching TRBD2. The CDR3 runs 16 residues. Germline lookup yields CDR1 LGHNA and CDR2 YSLEER. J gave up 7 bases and V 1 base, and 7 bases lay outside the gene matches. The CDR3 DNA reads as TGCGCCAGCAGCCAAGTGGGGCTAGCGGGAGTAAATGAGCAGTTCTTC. It is translated as CASSQVGLAGVNEQFF.

This rearrangement joins TRBV19 to TRBJ2-7, with TRBD2 matching 11 bases. V shed 5 bases and J 3 bases; nucleotides not matched to a gene: 6. This CDR3 contains 15 residues. CDR1 is LNHDA, CDR2 SQIVND, per germline (reference sequence). CDR3 protein: CASSPTSGNFYEQYF. CDR3 nucleotides: TGTGCCAGTAGTCCGACTAGCGGGAATTTCTACGAGCAGTACTTC.

This chain links TRBV4-1 with TRBJ2-5, with 8 bases lining up with TRBD2. J gave up 5 bases and V 1 base, and 9 bases lay outside the gene matches. This CDR3 has 16 residues. In germline, CDR1 is MGHRA, CDR2 YSYEKL. CDR3 DNA sequence: TGCGCCAGCAGCCAAGCTTTGAGCGGGAGAAGGGAGACCCAGTACTTC. Encoded protein: CASSQALSGRRETQYF.